Included here is one TCR beta chain sequence, with context. Its antigen is undetermined. This record belongs to a study of blood T cells in healthy people across ages. Study-level findings and limits: It was held that the diversity estimates obtained from one million T cells were underestimates.

CDR1 is MGHRA and CDR2 is YSYEKL in the germline V gene. The CDR3 has 14 amino acids. V lost 4 bases and J lost 2, with 11 bases in between. Sample-barcoded 5' priming and a J-beta primer mix drove a second PCR of roughly 7 to 11 cycles. Researchers report that a template-switch adaptor with 12 random nucleotides tagged each cDNA molecule. Using its own MiXCR run on the 5' RACE reads, TCRdb lists one record per CDR3 protein. The repertoire holds over 500,000 distinct CDR3 sequences, with more than 45% as singletons. Material: blood. This chain joins TRBV4-1 and TRBJ2-5, with D maybe TRBD2 (6 bases). The sequence was collected from a woman of 80 years or more in good health. The CDR3 DNA reads TGCGCCAGCAGCCCCAGGGACTGGCAAGAGACCCAGTACTTC. As protein: CASSPRDWQETQYF.